This T cell receptor (beta chain) originates from a study of shared clonotypes between healthy human individuals. Generated by immunoSEQ multiplex PCR, the TCRdb table keeps only in-frame clones and is missing some. The repertoire holds roughly 2.5 million clones, with approximately 92% as singletons. The V and J ends lost 1 base and 7 bases respectively, with 11 bases between them. Germline CDR1 reads MGHRA; CDR2 reads YSYEKL. The CDR3 is 15 amino acids. This sequence originates from a man aged 18 to 35 in good health. The chain has TRBV4-1 and TRBJ1-6, with D uncertain. Specimen: naive CD4+ T cells sorted from blood. Subset noted: CD45RA+ positively selected. CDR3 bases: TGCGCCAGCAGCCAAGGGGTGGGTGGCAATTCACCCCTCCACTTT. As protein: CASSQGVGGNSPLHF.